These 18 T cell receptor beta chains share one sample of origin, sequenced in a study of CD8+ T cells in alopecia areata (dated by TCRdb to between 2018 and 2020). The receptor library was made with the immunoSEQ multiplex PCR assay. RNA was extracted from all samples and reverse transcribed into cDNA, which served as template for TCR sequencing. TCRdb re-hosts the immuneACCESS table, in-frame sequences only. Its copies lack some clones; in the studies checked, an unresolved V gene accounts for under half of them, and the cause for the rest is not known. The sample table records about 100,000 clones; approximately 59% of these occur just once. About 20% of the sample is in the top ten clones. The material sequenced was CD8+ T cells sorted from blood. The receptors stem from a human donor in good health.

The chain combines TRBV4-2 with TRBJ2-5; 8 bases line up with TRBD1. The CDR3 runs 15 residues. Germline trimming cut 0 bases from V and 4 bases from J; bases unmatched to any gene: 4. CDR1 LGHNA and CDR2 YNFKEQ come from the germline V gene. CDR3 nucleotide sequence: TGTGCCAGCAGCCAAGAGGACAGGGTACCAGAGACCCAGTACTTC. It is translated as CASSQEDRVPETQYF.

The rearrangement links TRBV5-4 to TRBJ2-7; D may be TRBD2 (7 bases). Trimming pared 3 bases from V and 3 bases from J, leaving 13 bases between. The V gene's germline CDR1 is SGHNT and CDR2 YYREEE (reference sequence). The CDR3 spans 14 residues. CDR3 sequence: CASSWGGGNYEQYF. The CDR3 DNA reads as TGTGCCAGCAGCTGGGGCGGGGGCAACTACGAGCAGTACTTC. Using reference TRBV5-4 and TRBJ2-7 for the parts outside the CDR3, the full variable domain is ETGVTQSPTHLIKTRGQQVTLRCSSQSGHNTVSWYQQALGQGPQFIFQYYREEENGRGNFPPRFSGLQFPNYSSELNVNALELDDSALYLCASSWGGGNYEQYFGPGTRLTVT.

This chain uses TRBV5-6 with TRBJ1-1, with a weak D call TRBD1 (6 bases). This CDR3 region has 12 residues. Germline V gene lookup returns CDR1 SGHDT and CDR2 YYEEEE. The ends were cut back, 1 base at V and 11 bases at J, with 12 bases in the middle. This CDR3 reads CASSLTGAGAFF. The CDR3 DNA sequence: TGTGCCAGCAGCTTGACGGGGGCCGGGGCTTTCTTT.

The gene calls are TRBV6-1 and TRBJ1-1, with D unresolved. This CDR3 contains 16 residues. The germline V and J ends were trimmed by 2 bases and 4 bases, with 17 bases remaining between them. Per germline, CDR1 MNHNS and CDR2 SASEGT. The CDR3 spells CASSERFKGDGTEAFF. The DNA of the CDR3 is TGTGCCAGCAGTGAACGGTTTAAGGGCGACGGCACTGAAGCTTTCTTT.

The gene calls are TRBV2 and TRBJ2-4; a possible D gene is TRBD1 (5 bases). Germline-derived CDR1 and CDR2 are SNHLY and FYNNEI. The ends were cut back, 6 bases at V and 0 bases at J, with 9 bases in the middle. The CDR3 is 14 residues long. The CDR3 here is CASSPTVAKNIQYF. The CDR3 DNA reads as TGTGCCAGCAGCCCGACAGTAGCCAAAAACATTCAGTACTTC.

This clone was detected once. Here the CDR3 DNA reads TGCGCCAGCAGCGACAGGGCCTCACCCCTCCACTTT. Protein: CASSDRASPLHF. The V and J genes are TRBV4-3 and TRBJ1-6, with 7 bases lining up with TRBD1. Losses at the gene ends were 5 bases for V and 10 bases for J; bases not matched to a gene: 2. The germline V gene has CDR1 LGHNA and CDR2 YSLEER. This CDR3 region has 12 residues.

This clone was seen a handful of times. DNA of the CDR3: TGTGCCAGCAGCGTAATAACTCGACAGGGCAAGTCTGGGAACACTGAAGCTTTCTTT. Translated, it gives CASSVITRQGKSGNTEAFF. This rearrangement joins TRBV9 to TRBJ1-1; 7 bases map to TRBD1. The CDR3 has 19 amino acids. Germline loops: CDR1 SGDLS, CDR2 YYNGEE. The V and J ends lost 1 base and 1 base, in that order; junction bases with no gene match: 16.

The chain links TRBV9 to TRBJ2-3, with TRBD1 matching 8 bases. V lost 4 bases to trimming and J lost 2 bases; unmatched junction nucleotides: 6. CDR3 length equals 15 residues. CDR1 is SGDLS and CDR2 is YYNGEE in the germline V gene. CDR3 protein: CASSTGGSDTDTQYF. CDR3 nucleotides: TGTGCCAGCAGCACAGGGGGGAGCGACACAGATACGCAGTATTTT.

This clone was observed a handful of times. The V and J genes are TRBV9 and TRBJ2-5, with D perhaps given as TRBD1 or TRBD2 (5 bases each). The CDR3 runs to 15 residues. CDR1 and CDR2 (germline): SGDLS, YYNGEE. The V and J ends lost 0 bases and 5 bases respectively, with 14 bases between them. The CDR3 sequence: CASSVGEGMAETQYF. CDR3 DNA sequence: TGTGCCAGCAGCGTAGGAGAGGGGATGGCGGAGACCCAGTACTTC.

The V call is TRBV6-4, the J call TRBJ2-1; unclear D gene. The length of the CDR3 is 13 residues. Germline CDR1 MRHNA, CDR2 SNTAGT. The V end lost 0 bases, the J end lost 9 bases, and 9 bases lay between the germline ends. CDR3 amino acids: CASSDSPEREQFF. As DNA, the CDR3 is TGTGCCAGCAGTGACTCTCCGGAACGTGAGCAGTTCTTC.

In this sample, this clone turned up a few times. The V and J genes are TRBV6-1 and TRBJ1-2; D gene ambiguous. Germline V CDR1 and CDR2: MNHNS, SASEGT. Trimming took off 2 bases at V and 6 bases at J, with 10 bases between the two ends. CDR3 length: 13 amino acids. The DNA for the CDR3 is TGTGCCAGCAGTGAATGGTGGGGAGATGGCTACACCTTC. The encoded protein is CASSEWWGDGYTF.

The chain employs TRBV30 and TRBJ1-1; 8 bases are shared with TRBD1. Germline loops: CDR1 GTSNPN, CDR2 SVGIG (reference sequence). After removal of 2 bases from V and 3 bases from J, the junction contained 2 bases not matched to a gene. The CDR3 has 13 amino acids. This CDR3 reads CAWSPGGHTEAFF. CDR3 coding DNA: TGTGCCTGGAGTCCAGGGGGCCACACTGAAGCTTTCTTT.

The rearrangement links TRBV4-3 to TRBJ2-7; D call uncertain. Germline V lookup: CDR1 LGHNA, CDR2 YSLEER. The CDR3 totals 18 residues. The V and J ends lost 0 bases and 4 bases respectively, with 22 bases between them. In nucleotides, the CDR3 is TGCGCCAGCAGCCAAGAAGCCGGAGACTCCCTTTGGGGATACGAGCAGTACTTC. It translates to CASSQEAGDSLWGYEQYF.

The J gene is TRBJ2-5, the V gene TRBV30, with a weak D call TRBD1 (7 bases). This CDR3 is built from 11 residues. The V end was cut by 2 bases, the J end by 7 bases, with 8 bases between. Germline-derived CDR1 and CDR2 are GTSNPN and SVGIG (reference sequence). The CDR3, as DNA: TGTGCCTGGAGTCAGGGGGGGACCCAGTACTTC. Translated, it gives CAWSQGGTQYF.

The rearrangement uses TRBV9 and TRBJ1-4, with D unresolved. CDR3 length: 15 amino acids. Germline V gives CDR1 SGDLS, CDR2 YYNGEE. V lost 0 bases, J lost 5 bases, and 11 bases lay in between. The DNA for the CDR3 is TGTGCCAGCAGCGTAGGTGGAGGACCGAATGAAAAACTGTTTTTT. Translated, it gives CASSVGGGPNEKLFF.

The chain employs TRBV6-5 and TRBJ2-3; D perhaps matches TRBD2 (5 bases). This CDR3 spans 12 amino acids. The V and J ends lost 6 bases and 7 bases respectively, with 11 bases between them. CDR1 and CDR2 from the germline V gene are MNHEY and SVGAGI. The CDR3 DNA is TGTGCCAGCAGCCCCGCGGGTTATACGCAGTATTTT. Residues: CASSPAGYTQYF.

This clone showed up just a few times. The chain employs TRBV4-3 and TRBJ2-3; D not resolved. The germline V gene encodes CDR1 LGHNA and CDR2 YSLEER. This CDR3 is 12 amino acids long. Trimming removed 0 bases at V and 3 bases at J, with 1 base between. This CDR3 reads CASSQETDTQYF. The CDR3 nucleotides are TGCGCCAGCAGCCAAGAGACAGATACGCAGTATTTT.

The gene calls are TRBV5-6 and TRBJ2-7; D is perhaps TRBD1 or TRBD2 (5 bases each). Trimming took 2 bases from V and 3 from J, leaving 15 bases between them. The CDR3 is 15 amino acids. Germline assignment: CDR1 SGHDT and CDR2 YYEEEE. CDR3 sequence reads: CASSLSGGGDYEQYF. In DNA form, the CDR3 reads TGTGCCAGCAGCTTATCAGGTGGGGGAGACTACGAGCAGTACTTC.